This TCR beta chain was sequenced during a study of PD-1 blockade in classical Hodgkin lymphoma. Turning to the study itself: The patients were dosed with nivolumab 3 mg/kg, infused intravenously every 2 weeks. Study-wide points: Baseline diversity was lower in partial responders and progressors than complete responders. Factors driving the repertoire differences, possibly disease activity or prior therapy, remain undefined. Newly diagnosed patients reportedly trailed healthy donors in baseline TCR diversity.

Profiled with immunoSEQ multiplex PCR; TCRdb holds only in-frame clones, not every one. Here the sample spans roughly 70,000 clones, over 55% being singletons. The patients all showed relapse after autologous stem cell transplantation, while their brentuximab vedotin exposure varied. CDR3 length: 13 amino acids. The germline V gene has CDR1 SGHNT and CDR2 YYREEE (reference sequence). Trimming left V 2 bases short and J 2 bases short, with 6 bases between. A single count supports this clone. What it binds is not known. The input for sequencing was peripheral blood mononuclear cells (PBMCs), taken before the second cycle of nivolumab. The TCR originated in a human donor with classical Hodgkin lymphoma. The chain carries TRBV5-4 and TRBJ2-3; D remains unclear. The CDR3 nucleotides read TGTGCCAGCAGCTTTACAAACACAGATACGCAGTATTTT. Protein: CASSFTNTDTQYF. Full variable domain (missing parts from reference TRBV5-4 and TRBJ2-3): ETGVTQSPTHLIKTRGQQVTLRCSSQSGHNTVSWYQQALGQGPQFIFQYYREEENGRGNFPPRFSGLQFPNYSSELNVNALELDDSALYLCASSFTNTDTQYFGPGTRLTVL.